This T cell receptor (beta chain) emerged from a study of T cells in tumors after PD-1 blockade. Some clones are missing from TCRdb's copy, which holds only in-frame ones; the method was immunoSEQ multiplex PCR. The sample has 6,500 to 9,500 clones; approximately 71% are singletons. This CDR3 comprises 13 residues. CDR1 and CDR2 from the germline V gene are SGHDT and YYEEEE. Trimming took off 5 bases at V and 2 bases at J, with 10 bases between the two ends. Material: tumor tissue, obtained after anti-PD-1 treatment. The sequence came from a human donor with basal cell carcinoma. The chain combines TRBV5-6 with TRBJ1-2, with a tentative D call TRBD1 (6 bases). The CDR3 DNA sequence: TGTGCCAGCAGAATAGGGGGAAACTATGGCTACACCTTC. This sequence encodes CASRIGGNYGYTF.